The 21 T cell receptor beta chains in this list originate from one sample, sequenced in a study of response to subunit inactivated influenza vaccine. TCRdb reprocessed the RT-PCR reads with MiXCR, giving one entry per CDR3 protein. The table records over 300,000 distinct CDR3 sequences, just over 20% of them present only once. Sequencing was performed on PBMCs from blood, taken about 20 months after vaccination. These receptors came from a man between 50 and 75 years old who received an inactivated influenza vaccine.

This clonotype was counted only a few times. The chain has TRBV6-6 and TRBJ2-2, with a possible D match to TRBD2 (6 bases). Germline V gene sequence: CDR1 MNHNY, CDR2 SVGAGI (reference sequence). The V gene lost 7 bases and the J gene lost 6 bases, with 12 bases spanning the gap. The CDR3 contains 13 residues. The CDR3 DNA is TGTGCCAGCATACCCAGGGAGGCCGGGGAGCTGTTTTTT. It translates to CASIPREAGELFF.

This chain links TRBV5-4 with TRBJ2-5, with TRBD1 matching 7 bases. With V trimmed by 2 bases and J by 4 bases, 8 bases remained unmatched. CDR3 size: 15 residues. CDR1 and CDR2 (germline): SGHNT, YYREEE (reference sequence). The CDR3 sequence is CASSFTGAQGETQYF. CDR3 nucleotides: TGTGCCAGCAGCTTTACAGGGGCTCAGGGAGAGACCCAGTACTTC.

A remark on this clonotype: The CDR3 end shows no conserved phenylalanine or tryptophan, and so a read error is likely. This chain links TRBV12-3 or TRBV12-4 with TRBJ1-4; D perhaps matches TRBD1 (6 bases). The CDR3 contains 11 residues. V dropped 6 bases and J dropped 14 bases, with 13 bases sitting between them. The CDR3 nucleotides are TGTGCCAGCAGCTCAGGGGATCGGCTGTTTTTA. Its translation: CASSSGDRLFL.

This clonotype was counted only a few times. The chain uses TRBV20-1 and TRBJ1-6; 10 nucleotides line up with TRBD1. Germline V lookup: CDR1 DFQATT, CDR2 SNEGSKA (reference sequence). The CDR3 covers 16 residues. The CDR3 is CSFYVPGQGNNSPLHF. CDR3 in DNA: TGCAGCTTCTATGTACCGGGACAGGGGAATAATTCACCCCTCCACTTT.

This clonotype was seen more than once but under ten times. This chain joins TRBV29-1 and TRBJ2-1; D is uncertain. The CDR3 has 12 residues. In germline, CDR1 is SQVTM, CDR2 ANQGSEA. V was clipped by 4 bases and J by 9 bases, with 13 bases between them. The CDR3 spells CSVGNTQVEQFF. Here the CDR3 DNA reads TGCAGCGTTGGTAATACACAAGTTGAGCAGTTCTTC.

This clonotype has just a few counts. The V call is TRBV18, the J call TRBJ1-1; the D is unclear. V was trimmed by 3 bases and J by 5 bases, leaving 10 bases between them. Germline lookup yields CDR1 KGHSH and CDR2 LQKENI. The CDR3 spans 13 residues. The CDR3 sequence is CASSPLPGTEAFF. As DNA, the CDR3 is TGTGCCAGCTCACCGCTTCCTGGGACTGAAGCTTTCTTT.

The CDR3 sequence is CASSQDFGSEETQYF. The CDR3 nucleotides read TGCGCCAGCAGCCAAGATTTCGGGTCTGAAGAGACCCAGTACTTC. The genes are TRBV4-3 and TRBJ2-5; the D is unclear. The ends were cut back, 0 bases at V and 3 bases at J, with 11 bases in the middle. Germline lookup yields CDR1 LGHNA and CDR2 YSLEER. The CDR3 runs to 15 residues.

This clonotype appeared a few times. The chain carries TRBV20-1 and TRBJ1-3; the D is unclear. V was clipped by 2 bases and J by 0 bases, with 8 bases between them. CDR1 is DFQATT and CDR2 is SNEGSKA in the germline V gene (reference sequence). CDR3 length equals 14 residues. The CDR3 protein is CSARMDASGNTIYF. CDR3 coding DNA: TGCAGTGCTAGAATGGATGCCTCTGGAAACACCATATATTTT.

CDR3 nucleotide sequence: TGCAGTGCTAGAGTCGGCGGGAGTGGGGCCAACGTCCTGACTTTC. Translation gives CSARVGGSGANVLTF. The chain has TRBV20-1 and TRBJ2-6, with 7 bases lining up with TRBD2. J lost 3 bases, V lost 1 base, and 3 bases had no gene match. This CDR3 comprises 15 residues. Germline V lookup: CDR1 DFQATT, CDR2 SNEGSKA (reference sequence).

CDR3 nucleotides: TGCAGCGGCGAGAGGAACACCGGGGAGCTGTTTTTT. Its protein is CSGERNTGELFF. V is TRBV29-1 and J is TRBJ2-2; D remains unclear. V was trimmed by 7 bases and J by 1 base, leaving 7 bases between them. The germline CDR1 and CDR2 sequences are SQVTM and ANQGSEA. The CDR3 spans 12 residues.

The chain couples TRBV4-1 to TRBJ1-4; D ambiguous. Trimming removed 1 base at V and 12 bases at J, with 6 bases between. Germline CDR1 is MGHRA and CDR2 is YSYEKL. CDR3 length equals 11 residues. CDR3 bases: TGCGCCAGCAGCCAAGCCGAGGAACTGTTTTTT. Its translation: CASSQAEELFF.

The V gene is TRBV12-3 or TRBV12-4, the J gene TRBJ1-1; TRBD1 is a possible D gene (5 bases). CDR3 length: 14 amino acids. Trimming pared 6 bases from V and 5 bases from J, leaving 16 bases between. This CDR3 reads CASSNHFGGTEAFF. In DNA, the CDR3 is TGTGCCAGCAGCAACCATTTTGGGGGGACTGAAGCTTTCTTT.

There are a few counts of this clonotype. The chain is built from TRBV7-9 and TRBJ2-2, with 7 bases that match TRBD1. Unmatched junction bases numbered 9, after V lost 1 base and J lost 4 bases. The CDR3 extends over 17 amino acids. CDR1 is SEHNR and CDR2 is FQNEAQ in the germline V gene (reference sequence). This CDR3 is CASSLGPRGLVTGELFF. In DNA, the CDR3 is TGTGCCAGCAGCTTAGGGCCGAGGGGGCTTGTCACCGGGGAGCTGTTTTTT.

This clonotype was counted a few times. The gene calls are TRBV5-1 and TRBJ2-3; D possibly corresponds to TRBD2 (5 bases). Deletions cut 0 bases from V and 5 bases from J, with 16 bases between. The length of the CDR3 is 16 residues. CDR1 is SGHRS, CDR2 YFSETQ, per germline. Here the CDR3 DNA reads TGCGCCAGCAGCTTGGATAGGACGGGGATGGGAGATACGCAGTATTTT. Its translation: CASSLDRTGMGDTQYF.

This clonotype was found a few times. J is TRBJ1-5 and V is TRBV7-2; a weak D match, TRBD1 (6 bases). The V gene's germline CDR1 is SGHTA and CDR2 FQGNSA. Trimming stripped 0 bases from V and 7 bases from J, with 10 bases between. The CDR3 is made up of 14 amino acids. CDR3 sequence reads: CASSLAGGPQPQHF. CDR3 nucleotides: TGTGCCAGCAGCTTAGCAGGGGGTCCCCAGCCCCAGCATTTT.

In its sample, this clonotype was seen many times. The chain employs TRBV10-2 and TRBJ2-3; 8 nucleotides line up with TRBD2. V lost 8 bases, J lost 0 bases, and 19 bases stayed unmatched. The CDR3 consists of 19 residues. Per germline, CDR1 WSHSY and CDR2 SAAADI. The CDR3 DNA follows: TGCGCCAGCCAGAGCGGGGGACTTCTCCGCCTCAGGAGCACAGATACGCAGTATTTT. Protein sequence: CASQSGGLLRLRSTDTQYF.

The genes are TRBV3-1 and TRBJ2-7, with TRBD2 matching 8 bases. Germline trimming cut 3 bases from V and 3 bases from J; bases unmatched to any gene: 7. The CDR3 extends over 15 amino acids. Per germline, CDR1 LGHDT and CDR2 YNNKEL (reference sequence). CDR3 sequence (DNA): TGTGCCAGCAGCCAGGCAAGCGGGAGTCACTACGAGCAGTACTTC. Protein sequence: CASSQASGSHYEQYF.

Comment on this clonotype: Just one base apart from a much larger clone, this may be a read error. The rearrangement links TRBV12-3 or TRBV12-4 to TRBJ1-1; D unresolved. This CDR3 is built from 12 residues. The CDR3 sequence: CASSFSTTEALF. CDR3 nucleotides: TGTGCCAGCAGTTTTTCGACCACTGAAGCTTTATTT.

Many counts were recorded for this clonotype. The chain recombines TRBV7-2 with TRBJ1-2; the D is unclear. The CDR3 is made up of 14 amino acids. Trimming stripped 1 base from V and 10 bases from J, with 16 bases between. Germline V CDR1 and CDR2: SGHTA, FQGNSA. As DNA, the CDR3 is TGTGCCAGCAGCTTAGATCATGGGAATGACATCTACACCTTC. It codes for CASSLDHGNDIYTF.

This clonotype was detected only a few times. CDR3 nucleotide sequence: TGCAGTGCTAGAGTGACAGGGGTTATCGGGGAGCTGTTTTTT. Encoded protein: CSARVTGVIGELFF. This chain joins TRBV20-1 and TRBJ2-2, with 8 nucleotides matching TRBD1. CDR1 and CDR2 from the germline V gene are DFQATT and SNEGSKA (reference sequence). This CDR3 spans 14 amino acids. V shed 1 base, J shed 7 bases, and the junction held 5 bases outside the gene matches.

This clonotype has more than one count but fewer than ten. The chain has TRBV6-2 or TRBV6-3 and TRBJ1-1, with TRBD1 identical over 8 bases. The V and J ends lost 6 bases and 2 bases, in that order; junction bases with no gene match: 5. The germline V gene has CDR1 MNHEY and CDR2 SVGEGT. The CDR3 covers 14 residues. CDR3 nucleotides: TGTGCCAGCAGAAGACAGGGGTACAACACTGAAGCTTTCTTT. Its protein product is CASRRQGYNTEAFF.